The TCR beta chain described here comes from a study of blood T cell repertoires in COVID-19 (dated by TCRdb to 2018 to 2020). Broadly, across the study: Samples covering the acute and convalescent phases of COVID-19 were provided by collaborators in the United States, Italy and Spain. Samples were obtained from the ongoing ImmuneRACE study (first 160 participants) and from 1,254 subjects provided by 6 global collaborators. Subjects who had been exposed to COVID-19, were actively infected with it, or had recovered from it provided the deeply sampled blood TCRbeta repertoires that made up the dataset. The material from the prospective study consisted of cDNA or gDNA derived from T cells, B-cell-depleted T cells, or PBMCs. The sample metadata nearly always contained a de-identified subject ID, COVID-19 status, age in years and sex. HLA class I and class II types, where available, came from metadata supplied by the sample provider rather than from assay-based typing. The repertoires were made available in a free public database intended to serve as a resource for research on the immune response to SARS-CoV-2. The research as a whole found: The amount of clinical and demographic metadata varied by source and participant and was provided uncurated.

The immunoSEQ Assay, a bias-controlled multiplex PCR, was used to amplify TCRbeta CDR3 regions from genomic DNA. The source study handled its data this way. The number of nucleated cells in each sample was estimated from the amplification of reference gene primers within the assay. To quantify the absolute abundance of each unique TCRbeta CDR3 rearrangement, sequence reads were collapsed and filtered. Productive Simpson clonality was computed per sample as the square root of Simpson's diversity index over productive rearrangements. TCRdb mirrors the immuneACCESS table, restricted to in-frame sequences. Some clones are absent from its copies; in checked studies, under half trace to an unresolved V gene, and the reason for the others is unknown. V, J and clone size were drawn from that table, and D and trimming were deduced from the DNA. The sample data list some 500,000 clones, and over 75% of these were observed just once. The biggest ten clones account for 1.8% of the sample.

Enrolling through a virtual design, the prospective study's participants ranged in age from roughly 18 to 89 years and lived across roughly 23 United States geographic areas. To assign participants to cohorts, the prospective study relied on clinical history that participants themselves reported in a screening survey and a study questionnaire. ImmuneRACE Cohort 3 recovered participants were defined by two consecutive negative NP/OP PCR tests, healthcare professional clearance, or symptom resolution. Each participant in the prospective study had whole blood, serum and a nasopharyngeal or oropharyngeal swab collected by mobile phlebotomists. Prospective study participants could optionally give additional blood draws and questionnaires over an approximately two-month period. Before DNA extraction, blood samples from the prospective study were shipped at room temperature or frozen. From the germline V gene, CDR1 is ENHRY and CDR2 is SYGVKD. A distance of 12 bases separates the germline ends of V and J, which lose 6 bases and 7 bases respectively. The cysteine opens and the phenylalanine closes a CDR3 of 12 amino acids. The retained sequence is limited to the CDR3, 36 bases, with the frame set at the first base.

As to this clone: Its antigen target is currently unknown. The sample holds no much larger clone one base away, and base qualities are not on file.

The receptor's source is a woman aged 40 to 50 who had recovered from COVID-19. The rearrangement joined TRBV10-3 to TRBJ1-1; the D gene is perhaps TRBD1, on 6 matching bases. The sample comprised PBMCs or T cells enriched from blood (not recorded which). The nucleotides are TGTGCCATCAGCCCGACAGGACTTGAAGCTTTCTTT. The translation is CAISPTGLEAFF.